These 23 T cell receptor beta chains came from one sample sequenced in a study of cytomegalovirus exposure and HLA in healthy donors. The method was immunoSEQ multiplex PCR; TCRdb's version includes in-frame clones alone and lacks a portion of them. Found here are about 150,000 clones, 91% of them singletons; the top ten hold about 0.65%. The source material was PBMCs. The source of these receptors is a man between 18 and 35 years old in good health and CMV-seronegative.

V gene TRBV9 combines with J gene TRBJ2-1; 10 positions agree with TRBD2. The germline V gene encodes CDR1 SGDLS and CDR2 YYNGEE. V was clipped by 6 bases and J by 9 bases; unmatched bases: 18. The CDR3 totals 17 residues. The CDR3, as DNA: TGTGCCAGCACCCTGGGGGCTAGCGGGAGAGTCTTGCGTGAGCAGTTCTTC. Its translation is CASTLGASGRVLREQFF. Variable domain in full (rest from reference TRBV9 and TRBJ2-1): DSGVTQTPKHLITATGQRVTLRCSPRSGDLSVYWYQQSLDQGLQFLIQYYNGEERAKGNILERFSAQQFPDLHSELNLSSLELGDSALYFCASTLGASGRVLREQFFGPGTRLTVL.

The CDR3 loop reads CSPRGPSSDTQYF. The CDR3 DNA sequence: TGCAGCCCCCGAGGGCCCAGCTCGGATACGCAGTATTTT. The genes are TRBV29-1 and TRBJ2-3; D possibly corresponds to TRBD2 (5 bases). Trimming shortened V by 8 bases and J by 6 bases, and 18 bases separated the two germline ends. The CDR3 is 13 amino acids. The germline CDR1 and CDR2 sequences are SQVTM and ANQGSEA.

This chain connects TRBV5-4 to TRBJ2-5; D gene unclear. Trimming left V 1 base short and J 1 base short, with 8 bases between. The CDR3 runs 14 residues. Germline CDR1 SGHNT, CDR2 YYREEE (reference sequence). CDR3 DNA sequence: TGTGCCAGCAGCTTGATTGGCGGCCAAGAGACCCAGTACTTC. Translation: CASSLIGGQETQYF.

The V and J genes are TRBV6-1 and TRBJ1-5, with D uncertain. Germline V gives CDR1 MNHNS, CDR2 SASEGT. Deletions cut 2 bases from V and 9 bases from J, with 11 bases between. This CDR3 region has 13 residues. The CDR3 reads CASSENPAGPQHF. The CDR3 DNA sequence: TGTGCCAGCAGTGAAAATCCTGCGGGGCCCCAGCATTTT.

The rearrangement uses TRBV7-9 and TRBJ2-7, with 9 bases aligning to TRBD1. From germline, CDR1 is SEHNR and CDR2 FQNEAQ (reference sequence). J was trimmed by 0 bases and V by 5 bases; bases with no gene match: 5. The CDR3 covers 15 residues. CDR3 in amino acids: CASSHRDRASYEQYF. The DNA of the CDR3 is TGTGCCAGCAGCCACCGGGACAGGGCCTCCTACGAGCAGTACTTC.

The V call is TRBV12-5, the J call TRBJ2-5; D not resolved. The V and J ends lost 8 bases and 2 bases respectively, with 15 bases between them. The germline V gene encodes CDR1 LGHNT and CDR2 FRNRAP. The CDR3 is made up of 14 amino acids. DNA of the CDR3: TGTGCTAGTAGTGGTTTGCCTAATCAAGAGACCCAGTACTTC. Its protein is CASSGLPNQETQYF.

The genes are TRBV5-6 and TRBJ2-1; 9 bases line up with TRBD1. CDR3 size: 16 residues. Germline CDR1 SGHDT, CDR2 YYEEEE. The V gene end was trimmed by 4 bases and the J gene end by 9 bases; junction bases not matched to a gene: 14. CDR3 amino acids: CASSRGTGFRLGEQFF. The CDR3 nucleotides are TGTGCCAGCAGCAGGGGGACAGGGTTTAGGTTAGGTGAGCAGTTCTTC.

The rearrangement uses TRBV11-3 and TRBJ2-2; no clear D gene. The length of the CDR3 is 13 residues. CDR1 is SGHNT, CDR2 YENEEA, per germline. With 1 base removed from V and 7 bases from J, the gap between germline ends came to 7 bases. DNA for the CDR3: TGTGCCAGCAGCTTAGGCTGGCACGGGGAGCTGTTTTTT. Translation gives CASSLGWHGELFF.

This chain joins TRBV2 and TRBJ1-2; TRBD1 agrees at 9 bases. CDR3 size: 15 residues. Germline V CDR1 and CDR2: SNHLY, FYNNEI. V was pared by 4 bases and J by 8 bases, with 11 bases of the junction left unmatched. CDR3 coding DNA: TGTGCCAGCAGTGGGGGGACAGGGAAGATTGGAGGCTACACCTTC. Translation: CASSGGTGKIGGYTF.

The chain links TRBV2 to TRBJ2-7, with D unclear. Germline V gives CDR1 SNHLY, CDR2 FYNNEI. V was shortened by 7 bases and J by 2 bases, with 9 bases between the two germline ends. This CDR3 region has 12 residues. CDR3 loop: CASTAVTYEQYF. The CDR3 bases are TGTGCCAGCACCGCAGTTACCTACGAGCAGTACTTC.

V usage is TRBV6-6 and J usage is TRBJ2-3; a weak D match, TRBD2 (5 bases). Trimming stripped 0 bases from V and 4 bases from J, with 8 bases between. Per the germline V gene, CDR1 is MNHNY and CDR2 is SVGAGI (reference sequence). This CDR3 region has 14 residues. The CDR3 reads CASSYSAGSDTQYF. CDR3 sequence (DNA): TGTGCCAGCAGTTACTCGGCGGGCTCAGATACGCAGTATTTT.

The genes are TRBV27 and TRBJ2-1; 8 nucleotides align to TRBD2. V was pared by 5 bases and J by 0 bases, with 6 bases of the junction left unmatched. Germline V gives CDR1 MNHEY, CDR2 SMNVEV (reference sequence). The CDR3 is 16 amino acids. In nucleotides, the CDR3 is TGTGCCAGCAGTCCCGGGGGGGGCCGCTCCTACAATGAGCAGTTCTTC. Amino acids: CASSPGGGRSYNEQFF.

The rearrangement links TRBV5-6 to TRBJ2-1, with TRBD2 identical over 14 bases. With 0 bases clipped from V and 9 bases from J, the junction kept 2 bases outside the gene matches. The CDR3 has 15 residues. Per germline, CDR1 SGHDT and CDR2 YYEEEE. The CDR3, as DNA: TGTGCCAGCAGCTTGGGGGGACTAGCGGGAGTTGAGCAGTTCTTC. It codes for CASSLGGLAGVEQFF.

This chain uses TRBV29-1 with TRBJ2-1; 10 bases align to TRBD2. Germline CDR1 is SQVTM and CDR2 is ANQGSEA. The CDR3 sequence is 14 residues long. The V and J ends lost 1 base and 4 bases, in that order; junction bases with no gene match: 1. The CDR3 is CSVEGTSGYNEQFF. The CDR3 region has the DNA TGCAGCGTTGAAGGGACTAGCGGATACAATGAGCAGTTCTTC.

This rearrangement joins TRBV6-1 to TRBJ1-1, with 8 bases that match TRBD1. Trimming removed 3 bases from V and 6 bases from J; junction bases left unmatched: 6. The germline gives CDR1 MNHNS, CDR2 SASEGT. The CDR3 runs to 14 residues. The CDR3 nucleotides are TGTGCCAGCAGTGACGGGACAGGCCATTCTGAAGCTTTCTTT. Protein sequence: CASSDGTGHSEAFF.

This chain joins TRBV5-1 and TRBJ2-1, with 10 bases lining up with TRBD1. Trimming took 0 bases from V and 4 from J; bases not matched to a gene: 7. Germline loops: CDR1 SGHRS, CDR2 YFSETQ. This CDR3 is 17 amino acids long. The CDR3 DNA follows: TGCGCCAGCAGCTTGGCCATGGGGGACAGGGGTTACAATGAGCAGTTCTTC. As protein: CASSLAMGDRGYNEQFF.

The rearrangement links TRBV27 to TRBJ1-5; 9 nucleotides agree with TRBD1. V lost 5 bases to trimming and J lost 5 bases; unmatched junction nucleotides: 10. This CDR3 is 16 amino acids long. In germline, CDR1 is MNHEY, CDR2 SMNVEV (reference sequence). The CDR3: CASSLRGTGSYQPQHF. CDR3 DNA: TGTGCCAGCAGTCTTCGCGGGACAGGGTCTTATCAGCCCCAGCATTTT.

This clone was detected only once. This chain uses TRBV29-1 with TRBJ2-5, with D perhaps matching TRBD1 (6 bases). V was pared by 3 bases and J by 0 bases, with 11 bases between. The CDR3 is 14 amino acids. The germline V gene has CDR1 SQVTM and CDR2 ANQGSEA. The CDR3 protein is CSVDPTGNQETQYF. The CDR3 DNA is TGCAGCGTTGATCCCACAGGGAACCAAGAGACCCAGTACTTC.

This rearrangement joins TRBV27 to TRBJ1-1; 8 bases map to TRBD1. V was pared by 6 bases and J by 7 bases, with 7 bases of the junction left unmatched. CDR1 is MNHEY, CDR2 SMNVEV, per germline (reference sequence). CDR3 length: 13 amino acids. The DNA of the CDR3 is TGTGCCAGCAGGTTAGCTGACAGGGGTGAAGCTTTCTTT. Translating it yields CASRLADRGEAFF.

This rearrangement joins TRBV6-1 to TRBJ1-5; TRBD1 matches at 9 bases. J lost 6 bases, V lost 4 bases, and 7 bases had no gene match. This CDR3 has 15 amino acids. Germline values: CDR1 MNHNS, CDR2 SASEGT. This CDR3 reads CASSGLGQGVQPQHF. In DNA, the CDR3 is TGTGCCAGCAGTGGCCTGGGACAGGGAGTTCAGCCCCAGCATTTT.

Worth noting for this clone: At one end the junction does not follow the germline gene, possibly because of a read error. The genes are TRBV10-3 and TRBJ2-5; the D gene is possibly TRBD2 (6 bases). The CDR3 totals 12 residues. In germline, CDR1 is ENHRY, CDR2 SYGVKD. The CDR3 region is CAISESGGRRDF. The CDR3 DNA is TGTGCCATCAGTGAGTCGGGAGGCCGACGGGACTTC.

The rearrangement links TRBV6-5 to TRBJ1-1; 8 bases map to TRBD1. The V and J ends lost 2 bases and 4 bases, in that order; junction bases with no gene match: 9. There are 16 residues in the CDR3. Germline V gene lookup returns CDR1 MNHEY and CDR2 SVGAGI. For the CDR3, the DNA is TGTGCCAGCAGTTACCCTAAAACAGGGGGTGCCACTGAAGCTTTCTTT. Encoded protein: CASSYPKTGGATEAFF.

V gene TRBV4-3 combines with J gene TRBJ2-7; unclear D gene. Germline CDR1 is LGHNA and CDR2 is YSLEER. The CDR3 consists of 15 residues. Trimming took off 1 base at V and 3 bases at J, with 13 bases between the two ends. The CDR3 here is CASSQVAKSHYEQYV. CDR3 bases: TGCGCCAGCAGCCAAGTAGCCAAGAGCCACTACGAGCAGTACGTC.